This T cell receptor beta chain was profiled in a study of human T cells and chemical hapten exposure. For the study at large: Per-sample variation in TCR yield stemmed mainly from small pooled library volume differences. General study findings and limits: With DPC sensitization, TCRs exceeding 1 in 1000 frequency showed no change.

Attachment of unique molecular identifiers to individual cDNA molecules was performed in the library. TCRdb reprocessed the 5' RACE reads via MiXCR and lists one record per CDR3 protein. The sample holds under 150,000 distinct CDR3 sequences, roughly 18% seen once. This CDR3 is built from 15 residues. After removal of 5 bases from V and 5 bases from J, the junction contained 7 bases not matched to a gene. Germline assignment: CDR1 PRHDT and CDR2 FYEKMQ (reference sequence). Note on this clonotype: Its antigen is currently unknown.

Before extraction, the whole blood was not fractionated, and total RNA was taken from it. The sequence was collected from a human donor in good health. The V and J genes are TRBV13 and TRBJ1-4; TRBD1 aligns across 8 bases. In nucleotides, the CDR3 is TGTGCCAGCAGCGTCCGGACAGGGCCCAATGAAAAACTGTTTTTT. Translating gives CASSVRTGPNEKLFF.